The source of this TCR beta chain is a study of graft-versus-host responses after intestinal transplantation. Findings of the study overall: Allografts carried high graft-versus-host to host-versus-graft clonal ratios in patients having graft-donor T cell macrochimerism. The authors found GvH clones in recipient marrow, some appearing first in ileum or blood.

This table comes from immunoSEQ multiplex PCR, and its TCRdb copy is limited to in-frame clones, with some not included. The table has 100,000 or so clones, 85% to 95% seen once. This clone was detected only once. Its cognate antigen is unknown. The germline gives CDR1 SGHRS, CDR2 YFSETQ. After removal of 0 bases from V and 2 bases from J, the junction contained 12 bases not matched to a gene. The CDR3 totals 19 residues. The sample here was unstimulated CD8+ T cells sorted from spleen or lymph node cells, taken before transplant. This receptor was obtained from a human donor who was the organ donor for an intestinal transplant. This chain links TRBV5-1 with TRBJ2-1; 9 positions agree with TRBD2. CDR3 region: CASSLGWSLAGWTYNEQFF. For the CDR3, the DNA is TGCGCCAGCAGCTTGGGGTGGAGCCTAGCGGGATGGACCTACAATGAGCAGTTCTTC.